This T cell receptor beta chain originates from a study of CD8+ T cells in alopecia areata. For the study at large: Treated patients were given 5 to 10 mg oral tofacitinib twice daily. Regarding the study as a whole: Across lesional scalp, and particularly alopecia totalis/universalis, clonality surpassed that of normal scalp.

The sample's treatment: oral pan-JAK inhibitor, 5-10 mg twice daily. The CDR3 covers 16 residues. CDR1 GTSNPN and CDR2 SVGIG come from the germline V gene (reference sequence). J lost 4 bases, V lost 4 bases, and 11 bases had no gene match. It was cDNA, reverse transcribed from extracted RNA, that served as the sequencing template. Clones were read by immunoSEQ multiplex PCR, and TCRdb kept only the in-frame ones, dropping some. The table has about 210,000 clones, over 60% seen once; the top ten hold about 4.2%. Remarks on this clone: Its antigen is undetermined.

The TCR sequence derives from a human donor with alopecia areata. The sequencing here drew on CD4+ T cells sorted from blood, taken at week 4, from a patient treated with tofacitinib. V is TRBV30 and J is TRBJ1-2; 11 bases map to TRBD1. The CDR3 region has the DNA TGTGCCTGGATTCGGACAGGGGGCGCGAAGGGCTATGGCTACACCTTC. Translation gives CAWIRTGGAKGYGYTF.